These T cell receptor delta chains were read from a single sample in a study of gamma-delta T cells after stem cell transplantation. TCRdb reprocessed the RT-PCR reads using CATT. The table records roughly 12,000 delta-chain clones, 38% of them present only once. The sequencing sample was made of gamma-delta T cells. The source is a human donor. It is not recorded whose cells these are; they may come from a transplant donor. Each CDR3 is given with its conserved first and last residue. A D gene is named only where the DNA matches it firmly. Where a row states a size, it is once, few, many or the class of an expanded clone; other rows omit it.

CACDTGRGLLSWDTRQMFF TGTGCCTGTGACACCGGAAGGGGCCTCCTCTCCTGGGACACCCGACAGATGTTTTTC NA TRDJ3 TRDV2 few
CALGQLRRPTIGGPDKLIF TGTGCTCTTGGGCAACTCAGACGGCCTACGATAGGGGGGCCCGATAAACTCATCTTT NA TRDJ1 TRDV1 NA
CALGVPLSPYWGIRVSTAQLFF TGTGCTCTTGGGGTACCACTGAGTCCGTACTGGGGGATACGAGTTTCGACAGCACAACTCTTCTTT TRDD3 TRDJ2 TRDV1 NA
CAFIGGIPTEGGVWYTDKLIF TGTGCCTTTATTGGTGGGATTCCTACGGAAGGGGGGGTCTGGTACACCGATAAACTCATCTTT TRDD2 TRDJ1 TRDV3 NA
CALGASYPLLGPRNDKLIF TGTGCTCTTGGGGCTTCCTACCCTTTACTGGGGCCACGGAACGATAAACTCATCTTT NA TRDJ1 TRDV1 few
CALWLPTILGAPYTDKLIF TGTGCTCTTTGGCTTCCTACGATACTGGGGGCCCCGTACACCGATAAACTCATCTTT NA TRDJ1 TRDV1 NA
CACDLLGDIWDTRQMFF TGTGCCTGTGACCTACTGGGGGATATTTGGGACACCCGACAGATGTTTTTC TRDD3 TRDJ3 TRDV2 NA
CACDTTRTLVRGSYTDKLIF TGTGCCTGTGACACTACAAGAACATTAGTACGGGGGTCATACACCGATAAACTCATCTTT NA TRDJ1 TRDV2 NA
CACDTAGGIFQNSWDTRQMFF TGTGCCTGTGACACCGCCGGGGGGATTTTCCAAAACTCCTGGGACACCCGACAGATGTTTTTC TRDD3 TRDJ3 TRDV2 NA
CALGELDFTGGYASWDTRQMFF TGTGCTCTTGGGGAACTAGATTTTACTGGGGGATACGCGTCCTGGGACACCCGACAGATGTTTTTC TRDD3 TRDJ3 TRDV1 NA
CACDLLEGYKGSSCDTRQMFF TGTGCCTGTGACCTCTTAGAGGGCTACAAGGGGAGCTCCTGTGACACCCGACAGATGTTTTTC NA TRDJ3 TRDV2 NA
CACDTGTGGYAAAQLFF TGTGCCTGTGACACCGGGACTGGGGGATACGCGGCAGCACAACTCTTCTTT TRDD3 TRDJ2 TRDV2 medium-sized
CALGVAWPTVYWGIPFDKLIF TGTGCTCTTGGGGTCGCCTGGCCTACGGTGTACTGGGGGATACCGTTCGATAAACTCATCTTT TRDD3 TRDJ1 TRDV1 few
CALGDPGPSFSYWGKQNIDKLIF TGTGCCCTTGGGGACCCTGGACCCTCCTTCTCCTACTGGGGGAAGCAAAACATCGATAAACTCATCTTT TRDD3 TRDJ1 TRDV1 few
CALGERLPGYWWIRSPKYTDKLIF TGTGCTCTTGGGGAACGGCTCCCTGGGTACTGGTGGATACGCTCCCCAAAGTACACCGATAAACTCATCTTT TRDD3 TRDJ1 TRDV1 NA
CACDTRNWGRRGDTDKLIF TGTGCCTGTGACACCAGAAACTGGGGGAGACGTGGGGACACCGATAAACTCATCTTT TRDD3 TRDJ1 TRDV2 few
CAFYGKVGIRTDKLIF TGTGCCTTTTATGGTAAGGTGGGGATAAGGACCGATAAACTCATCTTT TRDD3 TRDJ1 TRDV3 few
CALGEHSCGGYSSYTDKLIF TGTGCTCTTGGGGAACATTCCTGTGGGGGATACTCTTCGTACACCGATAAACTCATCTTT TRDD3 TRDJ1 TRDV1 few
CAIGAMPCDCGGRSLQYGPLIF TGTGCTATTGGGGCTATGCCCTGCGATTGTGGGGGGAGATCCCTTCAGTACGGACCCCTGATCTTT NA TRDJ4 TRDV1 NA
CALGEKSPGGYTDKLIF TGTGCTCTTGGGGAAAAATCCCCTGGGGGATACACCGATAAACTCATCTTT TRDD3 TRDJ1 TRDV1 NA
CALGESLGHHTDKLIF TGTGCTCTTGGGGAGTCTCTCGGGCACCACACCGATAAACTCATCTTT NA TRDJ1 TRDV1 few
CALGELSLRVGYEGALTAQLFF TGTGCTCTTGGGGAACTGTCCCTACGTGTGGGATACGAGGGGGCTTTGACAGCACAACTCTTCTTT TRDD3 TRDJ2 TRDV1 NA
CALGGLPSLGDRADKLIF TGTGCTCTTGGGGGCCTCCCGTCACTGGGGGATAGAGCCGATAAACTCATCTTT TRDD3 TRDJ1 TRDV1 NA
CAASGGVRVWASSWDTRQMFF TGTGCGGCAAGCGGGGGCGTACGGGTCTGGGCTAGCTCCTGGGACACCCGACAGATGTTTTTC NA TRDJ3 TRAV29/DV5 NA
CALGERARWGATDKLIF TGTGCTCTTGGGGAACGTGCACGGTGGGGGGCCACCGATAAACTCATCTTT NA TRDJ1 TRDV1 once
CALLGDTRVALTSQLFF TGTGCTCTATTGGGGGATACGAGGGTCGCTTTGACATCACAACTCTTCTTT TRDD3 TRDJ2 TRDV1 NA
CAFWGGHGTDKLIF TGTGCCTTTTGGGGGGGCCATGGCACCGATAAACTCATCTTT NA TRDJ1 TRDV3 NA
CACDTYWGNYTDKLIF TGTGCCTGTGACACGTACTGGGGGAACTACACCGATAAACTCATCTTT TRDD3 TRDJ1 TRDV2 medium-sized
CALGERRTTASVLGDPENTDKPIF TGTGCTCTTGGGGAACGGAGGACAACAGCCTCCGTACTGGGGGATCCGGAGAACACCGATAAACCCATCTTT TRDD3 TRDJ1 TRDV1 NA
CATSSTRNPLYWGRSDKLIF TGTGCCACCAGTTCCACCAGAAATCCCCTATACTGGGGGCGGAGCGATAAACTCATCTTT TRDD3 TRDJ1 TRDV3 NA
CALGRAVRMPVSPDKLIF TGTGCTCTTGGACGAGCTGTCCGTATGCCAGTAAGCCCTGATAAACTCATCTTT NA TRDJ1 TRDV1 few
CACSYPTMGDYTDKLIF TGTGCCTGTAGCTACCCCACGATGGGGGATTACACCGATAAACTCATCTTT TRDD3 TRDJ1 TRDV3 NA
CACDWGSSWDTRQMFF TGTGCCTGTGACTGGGGGAGCTCCTGGGACACCCGACAGATGTTTTTC TRDD3 TRDJ3 TRDV2 hyperexpanded
CAASLPNFSYEAYTDKLIF TGTGCAGCAAGCCTTCCCAACTTTTCCTACGAGGCCTACACCGATAAACTCATCTTT TRDD2 TRDJ1 TRAV29/DV5 few
CACDTLSRDTRQMFF TGTGCCTGTGACACTCTTTCCCGGGACACCCGACAGATGTTTTTC NA TRDJ3 TRDV2 few
CACDIRGITTDKLIF TGTGCCTGTGACATCCGGGGGATAACCACCGATAAACTCATCTTT TRDD3 TRDJ1 TRDV2 NA
CAFTEFLPLGDHTDKLIF TGTGCCTTTACTGAATTCCTACCCTTGGGGGATCACACCGATAAACTCATCTTT NA TRDJ1 TRDV3 NA
CACIPSLGDTGDLIWSSWDTRQMFF TGTGCCTGCATTCCTTCCCTGGGGGATACGGGGGATTTGATTTGGAGCTCCTGGGACACCCGACAGATGTTTTTC TRDD3 TRDJ3 TRDV2 medium-sized
CALGELGPSYVLLGDTDKLIF TGTGCTCTTGGGGAACTCGGTCCTTCCTACGTATTACTGGGGGACACCGATAAACTCATCTTT NA TRDJ1 TRDV1 NA
CAYDTGCVKPGGTDKLIF TGTGCCTATGACACCGGTTGTGTGAAACCTGGCGGAACCGATAAACTCATCTTT NA TRDJ1 TRDV2 once
CALGELGLPLYWGIPTDKLIF TGTGCTCTTGGGGAACTGGGCCTTCCTCTGTACTGGGGGATACCGACCGATAAACTCATCTTT TRDD3 TRDJ1 TRDV1 NA
CAFRILSPRGRTGEYTDKLIF TGTGCCTTTAGAATCTTGTCCCCCCGGGGGCGTACTGGAGAGTACACCGATAAACTCATCTTT NA TRDJ1 TRDV3 few
CAASARHRGYWGINTDKLIF TGTGCAGCAAGCGCGAGGCACAGGGGTTACTGGGGGATAAACACCGATAAACTCATCTTT TRDD3 TRDJ1 TRAV29/DV5 few
CAFTGGYSWDTRQMFF TGTGCCTTTACTGGGGGATACTCCTGGGACACCCGACAGATGTTTTTC TRDD3 TRDJ3 TRDV3 NA
CACDTGWGKLIF TGCGCCTGTGACACCGGCTGGGGTAAACTCATCTTT NA TRDJ1 TRDV2 NA
CALGEFKGTWWGIRSSWDTRQMFF TGTGCTCTTGGGGAATTTAAGGGGACTTGGTGGGGGATACGCAGCTCCTGGGACACCCGACAGATGTTTTTC TRDD3 TRDJ3 TRDV1 NA
CACGHGTDKLIF TGTGCCTGCGGGCATGGGACCGATAAACTCATCTTT NA TRDJ1 TRDV3 NA
CAFRRRATWGIVYTDKLIF TGTGCCTTTCGCAGAAGGGCTACCTGGGGGATAGTGTACACCGATAAACTCATCTTT TRDD3 TRDJ1 TRDV3 NA
CAASDLGPPSTGGYSVPLWVGCTDKLIF TGTGCAGCAAGCGATCTAGGACCCCCCAGTACTGGGGGATACTCTGTCCCCCTATGGGTTGGGTGTACCGATAAACTCATCTTT TRDD3 TRDJ1 TRAV29/DV5 few
CAASDPRVHFPTLHRTGGYAYPPLTAQLFF TGTGCAGCAAGCGACCCTAGGGTCCACTTTCCTACGCTCCACCGTACTGGGGGATACGCGTATCCCCCTTTGACAGCACAACTCTTCTTT TRDD3 TRDJ2 TRAV29/DV5 few
CACDTRLGDTDKLIF TGTGCCTGTGACACCAGACTGGGGGACACCGATAAACTCATCTTT TRDD3 TRDJ1 TRDV2 few
CACDIGTGGYRISCDTRQMFF TGTGCCTGTGACATTGGTACTGGGGGATACCGTATCTCCTGTGACACCCGACAGATGTTTTTC TRDD3 TRDJ3 TRDV2 NA
CALGEGTSESSWGIRRKLIF TGTGCTCTTGGGGAAGGCACAAGCGAATCAAGCTGGGGGATAAGGAGAAAACTCATCTTT TRDD3 TRDJ1 TRDV1 NA